Each of the 21 T cell receptor beta chains below was sequenced from the same sample in a study of shared clonotypes between healthy human individuals (dated by TCRdb to about 2020). The method behind the library was the immunoSEQ multiplex PCR assay. TCRdb mirrors the immuneACCESS table, restricted to in-frame sequences. Some clones are absent from its copies; in checked studies, under half trace to an unresolved V gene, and the reason for the others is unknown. The sample profile shows some 1.5 million clones; 95% to 97% of them were found once. About 1.2% of the sample lies in the top ten. The sample was naive CD4+ T cells sorted from blood. The intended sense of this specimen's cell subset or site label: CD45RA+ positively selected. The receptors were gathered from a man between 25 and 39 years old in good health.

The rearrangement joins TRBV29-1 to TRBJ2-1; D is uncertain. V lost 5 bases and J 13 bases, leaving 18 bases between the germline ends. This CDR3 is built from 12 residues. In germline, CDR1 is SQVTM, CDR2 ANQGSEA. CDR3 sequence: CSVLFSGVAQFF. DNA for the CDR3: TGCAGCGTTTTATTTTCCGGAGTCGCACAGTTCTTC.

This clone was seen just once. J is TRBJ2-7 and V is TRBV2, with D perhaps given as TRBD1 or TRBD2 (5 bases each). Trimming pared 5 bases from V and 0 bases from J, leaving 11 bases between. Germline V CDR1 and CDR2: SNHLY, FYNNEI. This CDR3 comprises 14 residues. CDR3 sequence (DNA): TGTGCCAGCAGTACGGACGGGACCTCCTACGAGCAGTACTTC. Translation: CASSTDGTSYEQYF.

The chain links TRBV28 to TRBJ1-4, with a weak D call TRBD1 (6 bases). Trimming left V 7 bases short and J 5 bases short, with 11 bases between. This CDR3 region has 13 residues. Germline-derived CDR1 and CDR2 are MDHEN and SYDVKM. The CDR3 loop reads CASMRDNNEKLFF. In DNA form, the CDR3 reads TGTGCCAGCATGAGGGACAACAATGAAAAACTGTTTTTT. The whole variable domain, remainder taken from reference TRBV28 and TRBJ1-4, is DVKVTQSSRYLVKRTGEKVFLECVQDMDHENMFWYRQDPGLGLRLIYFSYDVKMKEKGDIPEGYSVSREKKERFSLILESASTNQTSMYLCASMRDNNEKLFFGSGTQLSVL.

V and J are TRBV7-2 and TRBJ2-3; D possibly uses TRBD1 or TRBD2 (5 bases each). V lost 0 bases to trimming and J lost 6 bases, with 10 bases between them. This CDR3 region has 14 residues. Germline CDR1 and CDR2: SGHTA and FQGNSA. The DNA for the CDR3 is TGTGCCAGCAGCTTAGCCTTCGGGACGGATACGCAGTATTTT. It specifies CASSLAFGTDTQYF.

This clone is a singleton in its sample. The genes are TRBV11-2 and TRBJ2-2; D ambiguous. The germline V gene encodes CDR1 SGHAT and CDR2 FQNNGV. This CDR3 spans 10 amino acids. V lost 10 bases and J 6 bases, leaving 6 bases between the germline ends. CDR3 sequence (DNA): TGTGCCAACCTATCCGGGGAGCTGTTTTTT. It specifies CANLSGELFF.

This chain joins TRBV5-1 and TRBJ2-2, with D perhaps being TRBD1 or TRBD2 (5 bases each). V dropped 4 bases and J dropped 4 bases, with 14 bases sitting between them. Germline V lookup: CDR1 SGHRS, CDR2 YFSETQ. This CDR3 has 15 residues. The CDR3 here is CASSGRGRITGELFF. CDR3 nucleotides: TGCGCCAGCAGCGGAAGGGGACGGATCACCGGGGAGCTGTTTTTT.

CDR3 amino acids: CAWSPIGQGVSSNTEAFF. The CDR3 DNA follows: TGTGCCTGGAGCCCAATCGGACAGGGGGTCTCTAGTAACACTGAAGCTTTCTTT. This chain uses TRBV30 with TRBJ1-1; 10 nucleotides agree with TRBD1. Per the germline V gene, CDR1 is GTSNPN and CDR2 is SVGIG (reference sequence). With 3 bases clipped from V and 2 bases from J, the junction kept 15 bases outside the gene matches. The CDR3 is 18 amino acids.

This chain uses TRBV15 with TRBJ1-3, with 10 bases that match TRBD1. The CDR3 has 17 amino acids. V was pared by 1 base and J by 1 base, with 4 bases of the junction left unmatched. Germline V gene data show CDR1 as LNHNV and CDR2 as YYDKDF (reference sequence). CDR3 sequence: CATSRGDRGRSGNTIYF. The CDR3 region has the DNA TGTGCCACCAGCAGAGGGGACAGGGGCCGATCTGGAAACACCATATATTTT.

The gene calls are TRBV9 and TRBJ2-1; D gene ambiguous. From germline, CDR1 is SGDLS and CDR2 YYNGEE. V lost 6 bases, J lost 2 bases, and 24 bases lay in between. This CDR3 has 18 amino acids. The CDR3 bases are TGTGCCAGCACCGCCACGGGCAAAGGCCCATGGGCCTACAATGAGCAGTTCTTC. Its protein product is CASTATGKGPWAYNEQFF.

The CDR3 DNA follows: TGTGCCAGCAGTGAAGCTTGGGGGACAGGCCAGAACACTGAAGCTTTCTTT. This sequence encodes CASSEAWGTGQNTEAFF. This sequence joins TRBV2 and TRBJ1-1; 8 bases fit TRBD1. CDR3 length: 17 residues. V lost 0 bases and J lost 1; bases outside the gene matches: 7. Looked up from germline, CDR1 is SNHLY and CDR2 is FYNNEI.

This clone was seen a single time. The chain has TRBV27 and TRBJ2-3, with D uncertain. CDR3 length: 14 amino acids. Germline CDR1 MNHEY, CDR2 SMNVEV (reference sequence). Trimming took off 4 bases at V and 2 bases at J, with 10 bases between the two ends. The CDR3 loop is CASSSRIPTDTQYF. CDR3 DNA: TGTGCCAGCAGTTCCCGCATTCCCACAGATACGCAGTATTTT.

The chain has TRBV6-1 and TRBJ1-5, with 11 bases fitting TRBD1. V dropped 6 bases and J dropped 4; count of bases not matched to a gene: 5. CDR3 length equals 15 residues. Per germline, CDR1 MNHNS and CDR2 SASEGT. In nucleotides, the CDR3 is TGTGCCAGCAGACCGGGACAGGGGGTGAATCAGCCCCAGCATTTT. Protein: CASRPGQGVNQPQHF.

The rearrangement joins TRBV28 to TRBJ2-1, with a possible D match to TRBD1 (6 bases). CDR1 and CDR2 from the germline V gene are MDHEN and SYDVKM. The CDR3 has 16 amino acids. With 2 bases removed from V and 5 bases from J, the gap between germline ends came to 16 bases. This CDR3 reads CASSLQGGRGNNEQFF. In nucleotides, the CDR3 is TGTGCCAGCAGTTTACAAGGGGGAAGGGGAAACAATGAGCAGTTCTTC.

V is TRBV6-1 and J is TRBJ2-2; D remains ambiguous. The CDR3 consists of 13 residues. Looked up from germline, CDR1 is MNHNS and CDR2 is SASEGT. V was pared by 5 bases and J by 1 base, with 5 bases between. The CDR3 bases are TGTGCCAGCAGTTCACTGAACACCGGGGAGCTGTTTTTT. It yields the protein CASSSLNTGELFF.

The chain combines TRBV7-2 with TRBJ2-3, with D hard to call. The CDR3 loop spans 17 amino acids. Looked up from germline, CDR1 is SGHTA and CDR2 is FQGNSA. Trimming shortened V by 0 bases and J by 2 bases, and 15 bases separated the two germline ends. This chain's CDR3 is CASSLATGPKDTDTQYF. DNA of the CDR3: TGTGCCAGCAGCTTAGCTACGGGCCCAAAAGACACAGATACGCAGTATTTT.

The chain joins TRBV4-2 to TRBJ1-5; possibly TRBD1 for D (5 bases). The CDR3 is 17 amino acids. Per germline, CDR1 LGHNA and CDR2 YNFKEQ. V lost 4 bases and J 7 bases, leaving 23 bases between the germline ends. The CDR3 nucleotides read TGTGCCAGCAGCCCCCCGACGTCTCAGGGTGAAACACAGCCCCAGCATTTT. Its protein is CASSPPTSQGETQPQHF.

About this clone itself: Within the sample, other DNA sequences also encode this same CDR3. V gene TRBV7-2 combines with J gene TRBJ2-7; 9 positions match TRBD2. The CDR3 sequence is 15 residues long. Trimming cost V 5 bases and J 0 bases; bases outside gene matches: 5. The V gene's germline CDR1 is SGHTA and CDR2 FQGNSA. For the CDR3, the DNA is TGTGCCAGCAGCCCGGGACTAGCCAGCTCCTACGAGCAGTACTTC. This encodes CASSPGLASSYEQYF.

V and J are TRBV2 and TRBJ1-3, with D possibly TRBD1 on 6 matching bases. CDR3 length: 15 residues. Trimming cost V 7 bases and J 4 bases, with 17 bases left between them. Germline-derived CDR1 and CDR2 are SNHLY and FYNNEI. The CDR3, as DNA: TGTGCCAGCACTATAGAGGGGGGCGAAGGAAACACCATATATTTT. Its translation is CASTIEGGEGNTIYF.

The chain has TRBV7-6 and TRBJ2-3, with TRBD2 as a possible D gene (6 bases). Germline-derived CDR1 and CDR2 are SGHVS and FNYEAQ. The CDR3 has 17 amino acids. V lost 1 base to trimming and J lost 0 bases, with 14 bases between them. In nucleotides, the CDR3 is TGTGCCAGCAGCTTAGGGGACTCTAAAACTAGCACAGATACGCAGTATTTT. Translated: CASSLGDSKTSTDTQYF.

The gene calls are TRBV9 and TRBJ2-1, with D hard to call. Germline CDR1 reads SGDLS; CDR2 reads YYNGEE. V lost 3 bases and J 6 bases, leaving 19 bases between the germline ends. The CDR3 loop spans 16 amino acids. CDR3 in DNA: TGTGCCAGCAGCGCAGACTTGTACGTAAGCTTCAATGAGCAGTTCTTC. This gives the protein CASSADLYVSFNEQFF.

This clone was counted once. The gene calls are TRBV18 and TRBJ2-7, with D unresolved. The V gene's germline CDR1 is KGHSH and CDR2 LQKENI. The CDR3 is made up of 13 amino acids. V dropped 1 base and J dropped 6 bases, with 10 bases sitting between them. The CDR3 reads CASSPQNPGEQYF. Written as DNA, the CDR3 is TGTGCCAGCTCACCACAAAATCCGGGCGAGCAGTACTTC.